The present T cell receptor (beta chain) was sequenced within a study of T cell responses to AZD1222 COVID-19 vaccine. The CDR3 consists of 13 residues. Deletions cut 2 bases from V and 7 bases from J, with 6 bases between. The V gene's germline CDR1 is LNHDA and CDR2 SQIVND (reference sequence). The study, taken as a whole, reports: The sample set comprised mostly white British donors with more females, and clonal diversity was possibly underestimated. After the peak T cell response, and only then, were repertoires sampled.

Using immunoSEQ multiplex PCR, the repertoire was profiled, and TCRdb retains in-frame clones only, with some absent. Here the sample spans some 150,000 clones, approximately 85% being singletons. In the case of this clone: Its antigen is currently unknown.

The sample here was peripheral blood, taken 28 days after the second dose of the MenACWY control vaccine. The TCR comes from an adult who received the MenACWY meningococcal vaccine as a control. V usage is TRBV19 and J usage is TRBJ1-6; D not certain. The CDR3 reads CASSISENSPLHF. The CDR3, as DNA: TGTGCCAGTAGTATATCAGAGAATTCACCCCTCCACTTT.